These 5 T cell receptor beta chains originate from one sample sequenced in a study of cytomegalovirus exposure and HLA in healthy donors. The data were produced by immunoSEQ multiplex PCR, yet TCRdb's version contains in-frame clones alone and is incomplete. The sample records some 130,000 clones, about 83% being singletons. Sequenced: PBMCs. These receptors all come from a woman between 25 and 40 years old in good health and CMV-seronegative.

The rearrangement uses TRBV4-2 and TRBJ1-6, with 10 bases fitting TRBD1. CDR1 LGHNA and CDR2 YNFKEQ come from the germline V gene. After removal of 0 bases from V and 6 bases from J, the junction contained 17 bases not matched to a gene. CDR3 size: 21 residues. CDR3 DNA sequence: TGTGCCAGCAGCCAAGATTTAAGACAGGGGGCCGGGTTATTCTTTAATTCACCCCTCCACTTT. Its translation is CASSQDLRQGAGLFFNSPLHF.

The chain uses TRBV9 and TRBJ1-2; a weak D match, TRBD1 (6 bases). The V gene lost 4 bases and the J gene lost 8 bases, with 30 bases spanning the gap. CDR3 length: 18 amino acids. Germline CDR1 and CDR2: SGDLS and YYNGEE. The CDR3 region has the DNA TGTGCCAGCAGCCCAACCATTGGAGACAGGATCATGTCTCACGGCTACACCTTC. This codes for CASSPTIGDRIMSHGYTF.

A few counts support this clone. V and J are TRBV4-1 and TRBJ2-2; D unclear. This CDR3 has 12 residues. Trimming cost V 9 bases and J 4 bases, with 9 bases left between them. Germline CDR1 reads MGHRA; CDR2 reads YSYEKL. The chain's CDR3 is CASFPGTGELFF. CDR3 coding DNA: TGCGCCAGTTTCCCGGGCACCGGGGAGCTGTTTTTT.

The chain combines TRBV5-8 with TRBJ2-5, with 8 bases matching TRBD2. CDR1 SGHTS and CDR2 YDEGEE come from the germline V gene. Trimming took 2 bases from V and 6 from J; bases not matched to a gene: 9. This CDR3 comprises 15 residues. CDR3 nucleotide sequence: TGTGCCAGCAGCTTCCGAACTAGCGGCGGAAAGACCCAGTACTTC. Translation: CASSFRTSGGKTQYF.

The V and J genes are TRBV6-5 and TRBJ2-7; D may be TRBD2 (6 bases). Trimming took 8 bases from V and 0 from J, leaving 14 bases between them. This CDR3 contains 14 residues. Germline-derived CDR1 and CDR2 are MNHEY and SVGAGI. The CDR3 here is CASSKAGPSYEQYF. The CDR3 nucleotides are TGTGCCAGCTCCAAGGCGGGGCCCTCCTACGAGCAGTACTTC.